Following are 16 T cell receptor beta chains from one sample sequenced in a study of blood T cell repertoires in COVID-19 (dated by TCRdb to 2018 to 2021). Receptor libraries were prepared by the immunoSEQ multiplex PCR assay. The immuneACCESS repertoire file appears here via TCRdb, limited to in-frame rearrangements. These files lack a portion of the clones; in checked studies, under half of the deficit traces to unresolved V genes, and the cause of the others is not known. Counted in this sample were around 500,000 clones; 80% to 90% of them appeared once. The ten largest clonotypes hold about 3.2% of the sample. Sequenced input: peripheral blood. The source of these receptors is a human donor in a cohort sampled during active COVID-19.

J is TRBJ2-5 and V is TRBV25-1; TRBD2 might be the D (5 bases). V lost 4 bases and J lost 2, with 5 bases in between. The CDR3 spans 12 residues. Germline V gene sequence: CDR1 MGHDK, CDR2 SYGVNS. The CDR3 here is CASSGEQETQYF. The CDR3 DNA reads as TGTGCCAGCAGTGGGGAGCAAGAGACCCAGTACTTC.

The chain carries TRBV14 and TRBJ2-7; the D is unclear. CDR3 length equals 13 residues. Deletions cut 1 base from V and 5 bases from J, with 9 bases between. Germline V gene sequence: CDR1 SGHDN, CDR2 FVKESK. The CDR3 spells CASSQGSDHEQYF. The CDR3 bases are TGTGCCAGCAGCCAAGGTTCAGATCACGAGCAGTACTTC.

The gene calls are TRBV10-3 and TRBJ1-2; D remains ambiguous. Germline values: CDR1 ENHRY, CDR2 SYGVKD. The CDR3 has 11 residues. V was trimmed by 7 bases and J by 5 bases, leaving 8 bases between them. The CDR3 DNA sequence: TGTGCCATCATGGTAGAATATGGCTACACCTTC. Translation gives CAIMVEYGYTF.

The rearrangement uses TRBV7-9 and TRBJ2-1, with 10 bases fitting TRBD2. The germline gives CDR1 SEHNR, CDR2 FQNEAQ (reference sequence). With V trimmed by 8 bases and J by 9 bases, 13 bases remained unmatched. CDR3 length: 15 residues. For the CDR3, the DNA is TGTGCCAGCCTTCCGGCTAGCGGGAGAGGTGGTGAGCAGTTCTTC. It yields the protein CASLPASGRGGEQFF.

Comment on this clone: Within the sample, other DNA sequences also encode this same CDR3. This chain links TRBV30 with TRBJ1-4; perhaps TRBD1 as D (5 bases). There are 14 residues in the CDR3. V was trimmed by 1 base and J by 5 bases, leaving 11 bases between them. The germline gives CDR1 GTSNPN, CDR2 SVGIG (reference sequence). The CDR3 reads CAWSEGLTNEKLFF. DNA for the CDR3: TGTGCCTGGAGTGAGGGACTGACGAATGAAAAACTGTTTTTT.

J is TRBJ1-1 and V is TRBV7-9; 7 nucleotides match TRBD1. The CDR3 is 13 residues long. Trimming cost V 1 base and J 7 bases; bases outside gene matches: 3. Germline assignment: CDR1 SEHNR and CDR2 FQNEAQ (reference sequence). CDR3 nucleotide sequence: TGTGCCAGCAGCTTAGAAGGGGGCGGTGAAGCTTTCTTT. The encoded protein is CASSLEGGGEAFF.

Concerning this clone: The limits of the CDR3 on the DNA are not certain, so only TCRdb's listed CDR3 is given. The rearrangement joins TRBV5-1 to TRBJ2-3; the table's TRBD2 call for D was not verified on the DNA. Including both end residues, the CDR3 is 16 amino acids long. Germline loops: CDR1 SGHRS, CDR2 YFSETQ. This chain's CDR3 is CASSLYDFRGTDTQYF.

The V gene is TRBV10-3, the J gene TRBJ1-1, with D perhaps matching TRBD1 (6 bases). V dropped 6 bases and J dropped 1 base, with 12 bases sitting between them. This CDR3 region has 14 residues. Germline values: CDR1 ENHRY, CDR2 SYGVKD. In DNA form, the CDR3 reads TGTGCCATCAGAACGGGACAATCGAACACTGAAGCTTTCTTT. Translation: CAIRTGQSNTEAFF.

The chain links TRBV28 to TRBJ2-5; 9 bases fit TRBD1. The V and J ends lost 5 bases and 5 bases, in that order; junction bases with no gene match: 9. The CDR3 totals 15 residues. Germline CDR1 and CDR2: MDHEN and SYDVKM. This chain's CDR3 is CASSTRTGEYETQYF. CDR3 coding DNA: TGTGCCAGCAGTACCCGGACAGGGGAGTACGAGACCCAGTACTTC.

Points on this clone: One junction end does not reproduce the germline sequence, and a read error may be involved. The genes are TRBV20-1 and TRBJ2-1; 8 bases match TRBD1. This CDR3 spans 10 amino acids. CDR1 DFQATT and CDR2 SNEGSKA come from the germline V gene (reference sequence). The CDR3 sequence is CSAKDRQGIF. DNA for the CDR3: TGCAGTGCTAAGGACCGACAGGGGATCTTC.

The chain recombines TRBV6-5 with TRBJ1-6; TRBD1 agrees at 7 bases. The CDR3 covers 15 residues. Germline CDR1 MNHEY, CDR2 SVGAGI. V shed 0 bases and J 13 bases; nucleotides not matched to a gene: 9. CDR3 region: CASSYSTGQSFPLHF. The CDR3 DNA reads TGTGCCAGCAGTTACTCAACGGGACAGAGTTTTCCCCTCCACTTT.

V is TRBV3-1 (or the pseudogene TRBV3-2) and J is TRBJ1-3, with TRBD1 matching over 7 bases. In germline, CDR1 is LGHDT, CDR2 YNNKEL (reference sequence). This CDR3 has 17 amino acids. V lost 1 base and J lost 0; bases outside the gene matches: 6. DNA for the CDR3: TGTGCCAGCAGCCAAGGTGTTCCAGGGGGCTCTGGAAACACCATATATTTT. It encodes CASSQGVPGGSGNTIYF.

In nucleotides, the CDR3 is TGTGCCAGCTCACTGGGACTAACTAACACCGGGGAGCTGTTTTTT. Protein: CASSLGLTNTGELFF. The chain joins TRBV18 to TRBJ2-2; 7 bases match TRBD2. Germline values: CDR1 KGHSH, CDR2 LQKENI. This CDR3 has 15 amino acids. After removal of 4 bases from V and 2 bases from J, the junction contained 4 bases not matched to a gene.

The chain combines TRBV6-5 with TRBJ1-2; unclear D gene. V lost 0 bases, J lost 7 bases, and 9 bases lay in between. CDR1 is MNHEY and CDR2 is SVGAGI in the germline V gene. The CDR3 length is 13 residues. In DNA, the CDR3 is TGTGCCAGCAGTTACTCCCCCCCCGGTGGCTACACCTTC. This gives the protein CASSYSPPGGYTF.

The rearrangement links TRBV4-2 to TRBJ2-3, with 8 bases aligning to TRBD2. CDR3 length: 17 residues. V gave up 0 bases and J gave up 2 bases; unmatched junction bases: 7. Germline CDR1 LGHNA, CDR2 YNFKEQ. The CDR3 DNA follows: TGTGCCAGCAGCCAAGAGGTTGTCGGGAGGGCCACAGATACGCAGTATTTT. This codes for CASSQEVVGRATDTQYF.

The genes are TRBV2 and TRBJ2-3; 8 positions match TRBD2. V lost 6 bases, J lost 8 bases, and 4 bases stayed unmatched. The V gene's germline CDR1 is SNHLY and CDR2 FYNNEI. The CDR3 loop spans 12 amino acids. Written as DNA, the CDR3 is TGTGCCAGCAGGGCCACTAGCGGTACGCAGTATTTT. Its translation is CASRATSGTQYF.